The 15 T cell receptor beta chains below come from one sample, sequenced in a study of blood T cells in healthy people across ages. The authors ran a second PCR of roughly 6 to 11 cycles using a sample-barcoded 5' primer and a J-beta primer mix. Each CDR3 protein is one row after TCRdb ran MiXCR on the 5' RACE reads. The data hold 1,100,000 or so distinct CDR3 sequences, with 35% to 50% observed a single time. Source material: blood. The source is a woman aged 55-70 years in good health.

The chain couples TRBV29-1 to TRBJ2-2; 12 nucleotides agree with TRBD1. Trimming cost V 7 bases and J 3 bases; bases outside gene matches: 3. Per germline, CDR1 SQVTM and CDR2 ANQGSEA. The CDR3 is made up of 14 amino acids. In nucleotides, the CDR3 is TGCAGCGCCGGGACAGGGGGCTACACCGGGGAGCTGTTTTTT. Residues: CSAGTGGYTGELFF.

This clonotype was seen more than once but under ten times. V usage is TRBV29-1 and J usage is TRBJ2-3, with D maybe TRBD1 (5 bases). Germline loops: CDR1 SQVTM, CDR2 ANQGSEA. V lost 7 bases, J lost 2 bases, and 19 bases lay in between. The CDR3 is 15 residues long. CDR3 residues: CSAQGGQVDTDTQYF. The CDR3 DNA follows: TGCAGCGCCCAGGGTGGGCAGGTTGACACAGATACGCAGTATTTT.

V and J are TRBV20-1 and TRBJ2-1; the D gene could be TRBD1 or TRBD2 (5 bases each). This CDR3 has 12 amino acids. CDR1 is DFQATT and CDR2 is SNEGSKA in the germline V gene (reference sequence). Trimming left V 1 base short and J 8 bases short, with 9 bases between. DNA for the CDR3: TGCAGTGCTAGAGGAGGGGACGATGAGCAGTTCTTC. Translation gives CSARGGDDEQFF.

The rearrangement links TRBV20-1 to TRBJ2-1; maybe TRBD2 (6 bases). Trimming removed 4 bases from V and 6 bases from J, with 16 bases in between. Germline V gene data show CDR1 as DFQATT and CDR2 as SNEGSKA (reference sequence). CDR3 length equals 14 residues. The CDR3 DNA reads as TGCAGTGCTATTTCTAGCGTGGGACGCAATGAGCAGTTCTTC. Translating gives CSAISSVGRNEQFF.

The chain employs TRBV3-1 and TRBJ1-2, with D possibly matching TRBD1 (6 bases). CDR1 and CDR2 (germline): LGHDT, YNNKEL (reference sequence). V lost 2 bases to trimming and J lost 8 bases, with 21 bases between them. The CDR3 totals 16 residues. CDR3 residues: CASSQTAAPGGGGYTF. The DNA of the CDR3 is TGTGCCAGCAGCCAAACAGCCGCGCCTGGAGGGGGGGGCTACACCTTC.

This clonotype has only a few counts. The rearrangement uses TRBV30 and TRBJ2-5; possibly TRBD1 for D (6 bases). V was cut by 3 bases and J by 2 bases, with 25 bases left in between. Per germline, CDR1 GTSNPN and CDR2 SVGIG (reference sequence). The CDR3 contains 18 residues. The CDR3 reads CAWRGLRGPKAPQETQYF. The CDR3 region has the DNA TGTGCCTGGAGGGGTCTCAGGGGTCCAAAAGCGCCACAAGAGACCCAGTACTTC.

This chain joins TRBV27 and TRBJ2-7; D is possibly TRBD2 (5 bases). CDR3 size: 14 residues. Trimming shortened V by 0 bases and J by 3 bases, and 9 bases separated the two germline ends. Germline assignment: CDR1 MNHEY and CDR2 SMNVEV (reference sequence). CDR3 DNA sequence: TGTGCCAGCAGTTTATCTCCGGGGAACTACGAGCAGTACTTC. As protein: CASSLSPGNYEQYF.

This clonotype was found a few times. The V call is TRBV7-9, the J call TRBJ2-7; 11 bases align to TRBD2. Per germline, CDR1 SEHNR and CDR2 FQNEAQ (reference sequence). This CDR3 comprises 15 residues. Unmatched junction bases numbered 8, after V lost 5 bases and J lost 5 bases. The CDR3 loop reads CASSARLAGMDEQYF. CDR3 in DNA: TGTGCCAGCAGCGCCCGACTAGCGGGAATGGACGAGCAGTACTTC.

V usage is TRBV28 and J usage is TRBJ1-6; D perhaps matches TRBD1 (6 bases). V was shortened by 4 bases and J by 6 bases, with 13 bases between the two germline ends. Germline CDR1 is MDHEN and CDR2 is SYDVKM. The CDR3 has 15 amino acids. The DNA for the CDR3 is TGTGCCAGCAGTTGGGGGGCAGCTCGTAATTCACCCCTCCACTTT. As protein: CASSWGAARNSPLHF. The complete variable domain, with remaining parts taken from reference TRBV28 and TRBJ1-6, reads DVKVTQSSRYLVKRTGEKVFLECVQDMDHENMFWYRQDPGLGLRLIYFSYDVKMKEKGDIPEGYSVSREKKERFSLILESASTNQTSMYLCASSWGAARNSPLHFGNGTRLTVT.

The chain uses TRBV30 and TRBJ2-7; maybe TRBD1 (5 bases). With 1 base removed from V and 4 bases from J, the gap between germline ends came to 14 bases. Germline V lookup: CDR1 GTSNPN, CDR2 SVGIG (reference sequence). This CDR3 has 14 residues. CDR3 loop: CAWSGPGFNYEQYF. The CDR3 nucleotides are TGTGCCTGGAGTGGTCCAGGGTTTAATTACGAGCAGTACTTC.

This clonotype was seen a handful of times. Here the CDR3 reads CASSLGQTPDPSARYEQYF. As DNA, the CDR3 is TGTGCCAGCAGCCTCGGACAGACCCCTGATCCATCAGCACGTTACGAGCAGTACTTC. The V and J genes are TRBV12-3 or TRBV12-4 and TRBJ2-5; TRBD1 is a possible D gene (6 bases). The J call is uncertain, as TRBJ2-7 better fits the DNA end. The CDR3 extends over 19 amino acids.

The gene calls are TRBV29-1 and TRBJ2-6; D is undetermined. Germline loops: CDR1 SQVTM, CDR2 ANQGSEA. This CDR3 spans 15 amino acids. Trimming left V 3 bases short and J 0 bases short, with 9 bases between. The DNA for the CDR3 is TGCAGCGTTGATACAAGTTTCTCTGGGGCCAACGTCCTGACTTTC. Its translation is CSVDTSFSGANVLTF.

The V call is TRBV13, the J call TRBJ2-1; 8 bases are a match to TRBD2. With 5 bases clipped from V and 9 bases from J, the junction kept 12 bases outside the gene matches. Germline CDR1 is PRHDT and CDR2 is FYEKMQ (reference sequence). The CDR3 consists of 15 residues. For the CDR3, the DNA is TGTGCCAGCAGCCTCGGGGCGAGCGGGAGCTCTGAGCAGTTCTTC. As protein: CASSLGASGSSEQFF.

This clonotype was seen only a few times. The rearrangement links TRBV5-1 to TRBJ2-5; D possibly corresponds to TRBD1 (7 bases). Germline CDR1 reads SGHRS; CDR2 reads YFSETQ. The CDR3 totals 14 residues. V lost 2 bases and J lost 5, with 13 bases in between. CDR3 region: CASSFNPGGETQYF. CDR3 nucleotide sequence: TGCGCCAGCAGCTTCAATCCAGGGGGGGAGACCCAGTACTTC.

The rearrangement joins TRBV6-6 to TRBJ1-2; 7 nucleotides agree with TRBD1. V shed 0 bases, J shed 0 bases, and the junction held 7 bases outside the gene matches. CDR3 length: 17 residues. CDR1 is MNHNY, CDR2 SVGAGI, per germline (reference sequence). CDR3 in DNA: TGTGCCAGCAGTTACTCCTTTACAGGGGACACTAACTATGGCTACACCTTC. Its protein is CASSYSFTGDTNYGYTF.